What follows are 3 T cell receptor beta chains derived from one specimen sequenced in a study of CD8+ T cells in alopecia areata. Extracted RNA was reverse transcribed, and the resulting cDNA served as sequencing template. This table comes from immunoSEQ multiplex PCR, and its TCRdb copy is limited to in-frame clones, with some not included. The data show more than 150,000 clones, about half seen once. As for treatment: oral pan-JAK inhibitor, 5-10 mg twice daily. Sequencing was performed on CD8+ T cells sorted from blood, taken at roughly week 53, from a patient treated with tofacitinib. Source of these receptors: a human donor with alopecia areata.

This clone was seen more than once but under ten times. CDR3 in DNA: TGTGCCAGCAGCGAACTCAGTGGGCCCCAGCATTTT. This gives the protein CASSELSGPQHF. V is TRBV7-8 and J is TRBJ1-5; D remains ambiguous. Germline V gene lookup returns CDR1 SGHVS and CDR2 FQNEAQ. The CDR3 is 12 residues long. Trimming shortened V by 5 bases and J by 9 bases, and 11 bases separated the two germline ends.

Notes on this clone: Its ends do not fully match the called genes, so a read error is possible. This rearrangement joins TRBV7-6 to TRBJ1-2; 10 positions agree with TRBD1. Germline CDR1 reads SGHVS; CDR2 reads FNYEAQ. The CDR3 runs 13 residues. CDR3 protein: CASSLGTGGAYVF. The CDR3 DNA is TGTGCCAGCAGCTTAGGGACAGGGGGAGCTTACGTCTTC.

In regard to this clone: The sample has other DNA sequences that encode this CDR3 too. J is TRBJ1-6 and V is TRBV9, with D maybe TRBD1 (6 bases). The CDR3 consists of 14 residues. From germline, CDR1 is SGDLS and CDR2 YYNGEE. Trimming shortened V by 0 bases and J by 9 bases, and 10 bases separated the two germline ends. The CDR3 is CASSVEGGGSPLHF. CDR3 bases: TGTGCCAGCAGCGTAGAAGGGGGTGGTTCACCCCTCCACTTT.